The rows below give T cell receptor beta chains drawn from one sample of a study of blood T cell repertoires in COVID-19. Using immunoSEQ multiplex PCR, the repertoire was profiled, and TCRdb retains in-frame clones only, with some absent. The repertoire holds over 200,000 clones, with approximately 90% as singletons. Material for sequencing was PBMCs or T cells enriched from blood (not recorded which). All receptors derive from a man aged 18 to 29 who had recovered from COVID-19. Both conserved end residues are part of each CDR3. Fields, in order: D gene, V gene, J gene, clone size, CDR3 DNA, CDR3 protein. D genes are given only for firm matches. Clone size, where shown, is once, few, many, or a class for clones that have expanded.

d_gene: .
v_gene: TRBV5-1
j_gene: TRBJ2-7
abundance: .
CDR3nt: TGCGCCAGCAGCCGGGATCTCGGCTCCTACGAGCAGTACTTC
CDR3aa: CASSRDLGSYEQYF

d_gene: .
v_gene: TRBV4-1
j_gene: TRBJ2-5
abundance: .
CDR3nt: TGCGCCAGCAGCCCCGCGTTGAGTGGGACCCAGTACTTC
CDR3aa: CASSPALSGTQYF

d_gene: .
v_gene: TRBV6-5
j_gene: TRBJ1-1
abundance: .
CDR3nt: TGTGCCAGCAGTTACAGTTCGAGGGCTAGCACTGAAGCTTTCTTT
CDR3aa: CASSYSSRASTEAFF

d_gene: .
v_gene: TRBV4-1
j_gene: TRBJ2-2
abundance: .
CDR3nt: TGCGCCAGCAGCCAACGACAGACTCACACCGGGGAGCTGTTTTTT
CDR3aa: CASSQRQTHTGELFF

d_gene: TRBD2
v_gene: TRBV7-6
j_gene: TRBJ2-1
abundance: .
CDR3nt: TGTGCCAGCAGCCGTCGGGGGGAGTACAATGAGCAGTTCTTC
CDR3aa: CASSRRGEYNEQFF

d_gene: TRBD2
v_gene: TRBV28
j_gene: TRBJ2-7
abundance: .
CDR3nt: TGTGCCAGCAGTTCCGAGGGACTAGCGGGCACAGCCTCCTACGAGCAGTACTTC
CDR3aa: CASSSEGLAGTASYEQYF

d_gene: TRBD1
v_gene: TRBV2
j_gene: TRBJ1-2
abundance: .
CDR3nt: TGTGCCAGCAGCGACAGGGGGCAAGTTGGCTACACCTTC
CDR3aa: CASSDRGQVGYTF

d_gene: TRBD1
v_gene: TRBV19
j_gene: TRBJ1-1
abundance: few
CDR3nt: TGTGCCAGTAGAACAGGGGTGTTCACTGAAGCTTTCTTT
CDR3aa: CASRTGVFTEAFF

d_gene: TRBD2
v_gene: TRBV29-1
j_gene: TRBJ2-3
abundance: .
CDR3nt: TGCAGCGGCGGGAGGGAGACAGATACGCAGTATTTT
CDR3aa: CSGGRETDTQYF

d_gene: .
v_gene: TRBV27
j_gene: TRBJ2-6
abundance: .
CDR3nt: TGTGCCAGCAGTTACAACTCTGGGGCCAACGTCCTGACTTTC
CDR3aa: CASSYNSGANVLTF

d_gene: .
v_gene: TRBV6-6
j_gene: TRBJ2-3
abundance: .
CDR3nt: TGTGCCAGCAGTTACGGAGGCATAAGCACAGATACGCAGTATTTT
CDR3aa: CASSYGGISTDTQYF

d_gene: TRBD1
v_gene: TRBV28
j_gene: TRBJ1-1
abundance: .
CDR3nt: TGTGCCAGCAGTTTCGGACAGGCCCACACTGAAGCTTTCTTT
CDR3aa: CASSFGQAHTEAFF

d_gene: TRBD1
v_gene: TRBV4-1
j_gene: TRBJ2-5
abundance: .
CDR3nt: TGCGCCAGCAGCCAAGCCGGACAGGGCCTTAAAGAGACCCAGTACTTC
CDR3aa: CASSQAGQGLKETQYF

d_gene: .
v_gene: TRBV4-1
j_gene: TRBJ2-2
abundance: .
CDR3nt: TGCGCCAGCAGCCAAAGTATGGGGGCGTCGGGGGAGCTGTTTTTT
CDR3aa: CASSQSMGASGELFF

d_gene: .
v_gene: TRBV7-9
j_gene: TRBJ2-1
abundance: .
CDR3nt: TGTGCCAGCAGCTTAAGTGAGACTAGCTACAATGAGCAGTTCTTC
CDR3aa: CASSLSETSYNEQFF

d_gene: TRBD2
v_gene: TRBV19
j_gene: TRBJ2-1
abundance: .
CDR3nt: TGTGCCAGTAGTATAGATCTAAGGTTGAGTTCGGGACTATCCTACAATGAGCAGTTCTTC
CDR3aa: CASSIDLRLSSGLSYNEQFF

d_gene: TRBD1
v_gene: TRBV6-5
j_gene: TRBJ1-5
abundance: .
CDR3nt: TGTGCCAGCAGACCCCAGGGGGCCGCCGGTCAGCCCCAGCATTTT
CDR3aa: CASRPQGAAGQPQHF

d_gene: TRBD1
v_gene: TRBV5-8
j_gene: TRBJ2-7
abundance: .
CDR3nt: TGTGCCAGCAGCTTGGTCGTGACAGGGAGCTCCTACGAGCAGTACTTC
CDR3aa: CASSLVVTGSSYEQYF

d_gene: TRBD1
v_gene: TRBV7-8
j_gene: TRBJ1-5
abundance: .
CDR3nt: TGTGCCAGCAGCTTTTTTTCAACCAGGGGGCCTAAAAGCAATCAGCCCCAGCATTTT
CDR3aa: CASSFFSTRGPKSNQPQHF

d_gene: TRBD1
v_gene: TRBV6-5
j_gene: TRBJ2-7
abundance: .
CDR3nt: TGTGCCAGCACCGGGACAGTCATTGGCGAGCAGTACTTC
CDR3aa: CASTGTVIGEQYF

d_gene: .
v_gene: TRBV12-3/TRBV12-4
j_gene: TRBJ1-2
abundance: .
CDR3nt: TGTGCCAGCAGTTTTTCCGTTGGCTACACCTTC
CDR3aa: CASSFSVGYTF

d_gene: TRBD1
v_gene: TRBV18
j_gene: TRBJ1-2
abundance: .
CDR3nt: TGTGCCAGCTCACCACGAGGGACAGGGGAAGATGGCTACACCTTC
CDR3aa: CASSPRGTGEDGYTF

d_gene: TRBD2
v_gene: TRBV28
j_gene: TRBJ2-7
abundance: .
CDR3nt: TGTGCCAGCACCCCAAGCGGGGGCGCTGGGTACGAGCAGTACTTC
CDR3aa: CASTPSGGAGYEQYF

d_gene: TRBD2
v_gene: TRBV5-8
j_gene: TRBJ2-1
abundance: .
CDR3nt: TGTGCCAGCAGCTTCGCGGGAGGGAGCCCATCCTACAATGAGCAGTTCTTC
CDR3aa: CASSFAGGSPSYNEQFF

d_gene: TRBD2
v_gene: TRBV5-5
j_gene: TRBJ2-1
abundance: .
CDR3nt: TGTGCCAGCAGCTTCTGGGGGACTACCTACATCTACAATGAGCAGTTCTTC
CDR3aa: CASSFWGTTYIYNEQFF

d_gene: TRBD1
v_gene: TRBV29-1
j_gene: TRBJ1-2
abundance: .
CDR3nt: TGCAGCGTTGAGGCGCAGGGGGCTTTTGGCTATGGCTACACCTTC
CDR3aa: CSVEAQGAFGYGYTF

d_gene: .
v_gene: TRBV27
j_gene: TRBJ2-2
abundance: .
CDR3nt: TGTGCCAGCAGTTTATTTCCAGGCCTGAACACCGGGGAGCTGTTTTTT
CDR3aa: CASSLFPGLNTGELFF

d_gene: .
v_gene: TRBV12-3/TRBV12-4
j_gene: TRBJ1-1
abundance: .
CDR3nt: TGTGCCAGCAGTAGCGGGCCGGTTGAAGCTTTCTTT
CDR3aa: CASSSGPVEAFF

d_gene: .
v_gene: TRBV4-2
j_gene: TRBJ2-3
abundance: once
CDR3nt: TGTGCCAGCAGCCAAGATAAAACGGGACACACGCAGTATTTT
CDR3aa: CASSQDKTGHTQYF

d_gene: TRBD2
v_gene: TRBV5-5
j_gene: TRBJ2-7
abundance: .
CDR3nt: TGTGCCAGCAGCCGGGGAGGGGATTCCTACGAGCAGTACTTC
CDR3aa: CASSRGGDSYEQYF

d_gene: .
v_gene: TRBV11-1
j_gene: TRBJ1-6
abundance: .
CDR3nt: TGTGCCAGCGGCGGTTTTGATAATTCACCCCTCCACTTT
CDR3aa: CASGGFDNSPLHF

d_gene: TRBD2
v_gene: TRBV9
j_gene: TRBJ2-1
abundance: .
CDR3nt: TGTGCCAGCAGCACCGGACTAGCGGGAGGGCCGTCCTACAATGAGCAGTTCTTC
CDR3aa: CASSTGLAGGPSYNEQFF

d_gene: .
v_gene: TRBV5-4
j_gene: TRBJ2-2
abundance: .
CDR3nt: TGTGCCAGCAGCCAGGGAGCGGGCGGGGCCCTCGGGGAGCTGTTTTTT
CDR3aa: CASSQGAGGALGELFF

d_gene: TRBD1
v_gene: TRBV5-1
j_gene: TRBJ1-6
abundance: few
CDR3nt: TGCGCCAGCAGCTTGGGGGACAGATCCAATTCACCCCTCCACTTT
CDR3aa: CASSLGDRSNSPLHF

d_gene: .
v_gene: TRBV28
j_gene: TRBJ1-6
abundance: .
CDR3nt: TGTGCCAGCAGTGCCGTGGGGGGGAAGGATTCACCCCTCCACTTT
CDR3aa: CASSAVGGKDSPLHF

d_gene: .
v_gene: TRBV19
j_gene: TRBJ1-2
abundance: once
CDR3nt: TGTGCCAGTAGTATAGAAGAACTTTATGGCTACACCTTC
CDR3aa: CASSIEELYGYTF

d_gene: .
v_gene: TRBV20-1
j_gene: TRBJ2-2
abundance: .
CDR3nt: TGCAGTGCTAGAATCTCCGGGGAGCTGTTTTTT
CDR3aa: CSARISGELFF

d_gene: .
v_gene: TRBV19
j_gene: TRBJ2-7
abundance: .
CDR3nt: TGTGCCAGTAGTATAGGTGGGGGCCGCGAGCAGTACTTC
CDR3aa: CASSIGGGREQYF

d_gene: TRBD1
v_gene: TRBV15
j_gene: TRBJ2-2
abundance: .
CDR3nt: TGTGCCACCAGCAGAGATGGACAGGAGATGAACACCGGGGAGCTGTTTTTT
CDR3aa: CATSRDGQEMNTGELFF

d_gene: TRBD2
v_gene: TRBV11-2
j_gene: TRBJ2-1
abundance: .
CDR3nt: TGTGCCAGCAGCCTAGGACTAGCGGGAGGGGGGGACGAGCAGTTCTTC
CDR3aa: CASSLGLAGGGDEQFF

d_gene: TRBD1
v_gene: TRBV2
j_gene: TRBJ2-1
abundance: .
CDR3nt: TGTGCCAGCAGTGATTGGACAGGGCTGGATGAGCAGTTCTTC
CDR3aa: CASSDWTGLDEQFF

d_gene: TRBD1
v_gene: TRBV11-3
j_gene: TRBJ2-1
abundance: once
CDR3nt: TGTGCCAGCAGCTTCTACCGGGACAGGGTCAGCGATGAGCAGTTCTTC
CDR3aa: CASSFYRDRVSDEQFF

d_gene: TRBD2
v_gene: TRBV14
j_gene: TRBJ2-7
abundance: .
CDR3nt: TGTGCCAGCAGCCAGCTCGCTCCAGCGGGAGGACGGTACGAGCAGTACTTC
CDR3aa: CASSQLAPAGGRYEQYF

d_gene: .
v_gene: TRBV9
j_gene: TRBJ2-1
abundance: .
CDR3nt: TGTGCCAGCAGCGTAGACCTATGGACTACCCGAACTTCTCAGTTCTTC
CDR3aa: CASSVDLWTTRTSQFF

d_gene: TRBD1
v_gene: TRBV25-1
j_gene: TRBJ1-2
abundance: .
CDR3nt: TGTGCCAGCAGTGGGGACAGGGGGCCCGTCTATGGCTACACCTTC
CDR3aa: CASSGDRGPVYGYTF

d_gene: .
v_gene: TRBV27
j_gene: TRBJ2-1
abundance: .
CDR3nt: TGTGCCAGCAGTGGTTTTTGGGCCCCAAGGAATGAGCAGTTCTTC
CDR3aa: CASSGFWAPRNEQFF

d_gene: .
v_gene: TRBV5-5
j_gene: TRBJ1-3
abundance: .
CDR3nt: TGTGCCAGCAGCTTGGGTGGTTCAGGTCGTGGAAACACCATATATTTT
CDR3aa: CASSLGGSGRGNTIYF

d_gene: TRBD2
v_gene: TRBV30
j_gene: TRBJ2-1
abundance: .
CDR3nt: TGTGCCAGCATGCTCGGAGCGGGGGGATACAATGAGCAGTTCTTC
CDR3aa: CASMLGAGGYNEQFF

d_gene: TRBD1
v_gene: TRBV11-3
j_gene: TRBJ2-3
abundance: once
CDR3nt: TGTGCCAGCAGCTTAGCCGGCACAGGGGTTGATACGCAGTATTTT
CDR3aa: CASSLAGTGVDTQYF

d_gene: .
v_gene: TRBV21-1
j_gene: TRBJ2-3
abundance: many
CDR3nt: TGTGCCAGCAGCAAAAGTTGGGCGGGGAGCACAGATACGCAGTATTTT
CDR3aa: CASSKSWAGSTDTQYF

d_gene: .
v_gene: TRBV4-1
j_gene: TRBJ2-2
abundance: .
CDR3nt: TGCGCCAGCAGCCAAGTGAGGGCCGGGGAGCTGTTTTTT
CDR3aa: CASSQVRAGELFF

d_gene: .
v_gene: TRBV19
j_gene: TRBJ1-5
abundance: .
CDR3nt: TGTGCCAGTAGTATTAGTGCTACGGGGCCCCAGCATTTT
CDR3aa: CASSISATGPQHF

d_gene: TRBD1
v_gene: TRBV7-9
j_gene: TRBJ1-2
abundance: .
CDR3nt: TGTGCCAGCAGCCCTGGGACAGGGATGCGTGGCTACACCTTC
CDR3aa: CASSPGTGMRGYTF

d_gene: TRBD2
v_gene: TRBV19
j_gene: TRBJ2-5
abundance: .
CDR3nt: TGTGCCAGTAGCCCTCAGCGGGGAGCCTCGCAAGAGACCCAGTACTTC
CDR3aa: CASSPQRGASQETQYF

d_gene: TRBD2
v_gene: TRBV24-1
j_gene: TRBJ2-1
abundance: .
CDR3nt: TGTGCCACCAGTGAGGGGGGACTAGCGGGCAACAATGAGCAGTTCTTC
CDR3aa: CATSEGGLAGNNEQFF

d_gene: TRBD1
v_gene: TRBV2
j_gene: TRBJ2-1
abundance: .
CDR3nt: TGTGCCAGCAGCACCGGACAGGGCGAGCAGTTCTTC
CDR3aa: CASSTGQGEQFF

d_gene: .
v_gene: TRBV30
j_gene: TRBJ2-6
abundance: .
CDR3nt: TGTGCCTGGAGTGTACTCGGGGCTGGGGCCAACGTCCTGACTTTC
CDR3aa: CAWSVLGAGANVLTF

d_gene: .
v_gene: TRBV4-1
j_gene: TRBJ2-5
abundance: .
CDR3nt: TGCGCCAGCAGCCAAATACAGTTACAAGAGACCCAGTACTTC
CDR3aa: CASSQIQLQETQYF

d_gene: TRBD1
v_gene: TRBV5-8
j_gene: TRBJ1-2
abundance: .
CDR3nt: TGTGCCAGCAGCTTAGAGGGACAGGGCTATGGCTACACCTTC
CDR3aa: CASSLEGQGYGYTF